This TCR beta chain is drawn from a study of blood T cell repertoires in COVID-19. Study summary: Donors in the United States, Italy and Spain gave samples during acute or convalescent COVID-19. Sources were T cells, B-cell-depleted T cells, or PBMCs; the material itself was cDNA or gDNA.

The Seattle patients joined while their infection was active and were tracked longitudinally afterward. Original data processing: Cell counts per sample came from amplifying reference gene primers. The method was immunoSEQ multiplex PCR; TCRdb's version includes in-frame clones alone and lacks a portion of them. V and J calls and clone size are given by that table; D and trimming were obtained from the DNA. In the table there are around 260,000 clones, 80% to 95% of which are singletons. The CDR3 length is 16 residues. Germline V lookup: CDR1 MNHEY, CDR2 SMNVEV (reference sequence). V was cut by 5 bases and J by 1 base, with 17 bases left in between.

The clonotype comes from a woman in her thirties with COVID-19, enrolled during active disease. The sequenced material came from peripheral blood. The chain carries TRBV27 and TRBJ1-2, with D perhaps TRBD1 (6 bases). The CDR3 region is CASSLGGQGINYGYTF. The CDR3 nucleotides read TGTGCCAGCAGTCTAGGCGGTCAGGGGATTAACTATGGCTACACCTTC.